This T cell receptor (beta chain) was sequenced in a study of radiotherapy plus CTLA-4 blockade in lung cancer. The CDR3 is made up of 15 amino acids. Germline V CDR1 and CDR2: MNHNY, SVGAGI (reference sequence). Deletions cut 2 bases from V and 4 bases from J, with 14 bases between. The table came from immunoSEQ multiplex PCR; TCRdb's copy has only in-frame clones and leaves some out. The sample lists 81,000 or so clones, 84% occurring once. This sequence joins TRBV6-6 and TRBJ2-5; D may correspond to TRBD1 or TRBD2 (6 bases each). The sequence was collected from a human donor with non-small cell lung cancer who had stable disease on radiotherapy plus ipilimumab. Here the sequenced sample was peripheral blood, taken from a patient treated with radiotherapy plus ipilimumab. The CDR3 is CASSYDLGGGETQYF. CDR3 DNA sequence: TGTGCCAGCAGTTACGACCTAGGGGGAGGAGAGACCCAGTACTTC.